This TCR beta chain stems from a study of T-cell memory formation after mild COVID-19 (dated by TCRdb to 2020 to 2022). About the full investigation: Most TCR sequence clusters were specific to one of the two donors. In a couple of donors, T-cell clones that expanded and contracted after mild COVID-19 were followed by sequencing TCRalpha and TCRbeta repertoires longitudinally. The cohort was made up of two young adult volunteers, one female and one male, who were previously healthy. The paper as a whole reports these results and caveats: SARS-CoV-2 specificity of the second-wave clones peaking on day 37 was not confirmed. Clones contracting from day 15 to 85 had balanced CD4/CD8 phenotypes, while a second wave expanding from day 15 to 37 was biased towards CD4+. The study included only a couple of mild cases, and larger cohorts that include severe cases with pre-infection samples were judged to be necessary. Some responding clones were detected in pre-infection memory, suggesting pre-existing cross-reactive memory T cells joined the SARS-CoV-2 response. Contracting CD4+ clones appeared mostly in the CM and EM memory subsets, whereas CD8+ clones were enriched in EMRA.

CDR1 is given as MGHRA and CDR2 as YSYEKL, both from the germline V gene. Unmatched junction bases come to 9, with V trimmed by 1 base and J by 12 bases. The CDR3 spans 13 residues, from the cysteine through the phenylalanine. The read is trimmed to its CDR3 DNA, 39 bases read in frame from base 1. Turning to this clonotype: Its antigen is unknown. There are no base qualities to consult, and no much larger clone falls within one base.

PBMCs were isolated by Ficoll-Paque density gradient centrifugation. The sample was run on an Illumina NovaSeq 6000. TCRalpha and TCRbeta cDNA libraries were built by 5'RACE with constant-segment primers, adding sample barcodes and unique molecular identifiers. RNA was extracted from every sample with Trizol reagent. Amplification of the libraries took two PCR steps, and the second step added a second sample barcode plus Illumina TruSeq adapters. Sequencing of the libraries was done on an Illumina NovaSeq, producing 2 x 150 bp paired-end reads. In the source study's methods: With migec v1.2.7, reads were demultiplexed and then collapsed into UMI-guided consensus sequences. Using mixcr v2.1.11, UMI consensuses were aligned to TRA and TRB V and J templates and then assembled into clonotypes. Expanded or contracted clonotypes were those called significant by both edgeR and NoisET, with noise models trained on biological replicates. For edgeR calls, the cutoffs were a false discovery rate-adjusted p below 0.01 and a log2 fold-change threshold of 1. As an exploratory analysis of dynamics, max-normalized trajectories of the 1000 most abundant clonotypes were examined with PCA combined with hierarchical clustering. Separately sequenced CD4+ and CD8+ repertoires were used to assign the CD4 or CD8 phenotype of responding clones. TCRdb reworked the public reads: Q25 trimming with fastp, MiXCR clone assembly, productive beta chains retained. Each CDR3 protein gets just one entry, which takes the most common genes and DNA from the rows behind it. TCRdb's processing, not the study's, gives the V and J calls here. The sample table lists almost 350,000 distinct CDR3 sequences, more than 20% of them with a count of one. The top ten clones comprise roughly 23% of the sample.

The source is a man in his late teens or twenties who had mild COVID-19 (a few samples of this study predate the infection). The sample titles of this study are shuffled in the database, so cell type and time point are left out; the donor was told from shared clones. This sequence uses TRBV4-1 and TRBJ2-7, with 7 central nucleotides matching TRBD1. The sample was PBMCs or a T cell subset sorted from them (not recorded which). This receptor carries the CDR3 CASSQVSIDRVYF. The nucleotide sequence reads TGCGCCAGCAGCCAAGTATCTATCGACAGGGTGTACTTC.